One TCR beta chain is described in this entry. This sample was taken from a study of T cell changes during pregnancy in multiple sclerosis. The table came from immunoSEQ multiplex PCR; TCRdb's copy has only in-frame clones and leaves some out. Of fewer than 85,000 clones listed, about 95% are singletons. Germline V CDR1 and CDR2: SGHAT, FQNNGV. The CDR3 extends over 15 amino acids. Trimming took 3 bases from V and 5 from J, leaving 17 bases between them. Sample: peripheral blood, taken in the second trimester of pregnancy. This chain links TRBV11-2 with TRBJ2-7; D is perhaps TRBD1 (7 bases). The sequence was obtained from a female donor with multiple sclerosis, enrolled in a pregnancy study. The CDR3 DNA reads as TGTGCCAGCAGCTTCGCAGGGGGGATGCTCGACGAGCAGTACTTC. This codes for CASSFAGGMLDEQYF.